The clone carrying this T cell receptor beta chain was picked up a small number of times. The library gave individual cDNA molecules unique molecular identifiers. TCRdb re-called the RACE reads through MiXCR, storing one row per CDR3 protein. The sample lists around 330,000 distinct CDR3 sequences, roughly 6% occurring once. Time point of the sample: pre-sensitization, week 0. Treatment reported: therapeutic diphenylcyclopropenone sensitization with weekly scalp DPC. Every patch test was put on after a blood sample was taken. CDR3 length equals 15 residues. V lost 6 bases, J lost 3 bases, and 16 bases lay in between. The data were taken from a study of human T cells and chemical hapten exposure. Overall study context: The use of 2% DPC on 2 cm by 2 cm of upper inner arm skin constituted sensitization.

This TCR was sampled from a woman younger than 30 with alopecia areata. Some clones in this sample may be carry-over from other donors' samples. The source was whole blood, collected in connection with sensitization to the hapten diphenylcyclopropenone (DPC). The genes are TRBV12-3 or TRBV12-4 and TRBJ2-3, with a tentative D call TRBD2 (6 bases). In DNA, the CDR3 is TGTGCCAGCAGAGGAGGGGTAACCGTAACAGATACGCAGTATTTT. This codes for CASRGGVTVTDTQYF.